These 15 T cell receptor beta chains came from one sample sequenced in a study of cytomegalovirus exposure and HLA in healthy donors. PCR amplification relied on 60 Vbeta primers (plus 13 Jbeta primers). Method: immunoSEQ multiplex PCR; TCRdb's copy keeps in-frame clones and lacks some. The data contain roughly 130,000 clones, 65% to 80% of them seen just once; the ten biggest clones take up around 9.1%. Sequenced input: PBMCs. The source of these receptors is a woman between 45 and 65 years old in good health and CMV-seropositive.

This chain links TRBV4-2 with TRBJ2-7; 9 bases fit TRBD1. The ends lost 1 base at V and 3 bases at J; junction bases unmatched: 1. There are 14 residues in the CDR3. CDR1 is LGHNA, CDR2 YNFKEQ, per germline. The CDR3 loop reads CASSQGGQGYEQYF. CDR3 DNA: TGTGCCAGCAGCCAAGGGGGACAGGGCTACGAGCAGTACTTC.

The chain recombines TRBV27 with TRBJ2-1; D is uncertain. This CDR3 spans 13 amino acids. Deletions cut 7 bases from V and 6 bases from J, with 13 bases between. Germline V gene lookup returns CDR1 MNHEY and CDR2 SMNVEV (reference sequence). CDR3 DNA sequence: TGTGCCAGCACCCCTTTACCGCGCAATGAGCAGTTCTTC. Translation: CASTPLPRNEQFF.

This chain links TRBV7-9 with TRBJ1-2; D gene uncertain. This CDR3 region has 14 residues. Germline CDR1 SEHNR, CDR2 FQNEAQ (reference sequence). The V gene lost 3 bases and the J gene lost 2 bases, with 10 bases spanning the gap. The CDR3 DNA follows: TGTGCCAGCAGCTTGAACGGGAAGAACTATGGCTACACCTTC. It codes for CASSLNGKNYGYTF.

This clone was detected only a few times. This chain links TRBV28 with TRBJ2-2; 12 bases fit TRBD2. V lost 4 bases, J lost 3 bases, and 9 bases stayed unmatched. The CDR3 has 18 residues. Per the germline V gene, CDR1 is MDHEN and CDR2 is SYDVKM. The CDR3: CASSSTSGGLFYTGELFF. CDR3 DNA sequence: TGTGCCAGCAGTTCGACTAGCGGGGGACTTTTTTACACCGGGGAGCTGTTTTTT.

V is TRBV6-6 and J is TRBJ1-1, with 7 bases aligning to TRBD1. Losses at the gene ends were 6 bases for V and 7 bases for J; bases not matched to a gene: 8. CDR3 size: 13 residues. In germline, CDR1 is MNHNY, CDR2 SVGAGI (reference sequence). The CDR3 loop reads CASSPAGGIEAFF. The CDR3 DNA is TGTGCCAGCAGCCCGGCAGGGGGGATTGAAGCTTTCTTT.

The CDR3 loop reads CASRDRGYEKLFF. The CDR3 nucleotides are TGTGCCAGCAGGGACAGGGGGTACGAAAAACTGTTTTTT. The chain is built from TRBV6-1 and TRBJ1-4, with 10 nucleotides matching TRBD1. The CDR3 consists of 13 residues. Germline V gives CDR1 MNHNS, CDR2 SASEGT. Losses at the gene ends were 6 bases for V and 8 bases for J; bases not matched to a gene: 3.

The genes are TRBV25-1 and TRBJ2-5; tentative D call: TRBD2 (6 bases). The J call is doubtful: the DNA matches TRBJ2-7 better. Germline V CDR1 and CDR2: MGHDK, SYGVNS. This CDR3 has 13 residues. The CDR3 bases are TGTGCCAGCAAATGGGGGGAGTCCTACGAGCAGTACTTC. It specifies CASKWGESYEQYF.

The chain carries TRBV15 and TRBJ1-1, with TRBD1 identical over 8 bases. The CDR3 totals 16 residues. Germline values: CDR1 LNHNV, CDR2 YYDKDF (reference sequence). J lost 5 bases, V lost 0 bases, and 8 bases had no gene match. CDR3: CATSRDITTGDTEAFF. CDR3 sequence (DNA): TGTGCCACCAGCAGAGATATTACGACAGGGGATACTGAAGCTTTCTTT.

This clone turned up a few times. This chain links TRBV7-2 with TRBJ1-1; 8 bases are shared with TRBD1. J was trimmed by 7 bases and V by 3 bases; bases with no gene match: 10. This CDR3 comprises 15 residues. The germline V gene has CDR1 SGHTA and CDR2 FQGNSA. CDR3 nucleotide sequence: TGTGCCAGCAGCTTGGACAGGGATCGACGGTTTGAAGCTTTCTTT. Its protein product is CASSLDRDRRFEAFF.

The CDR3 region has the DNA TGTGCCAGCAGCCCACGTGGCGGAGAGACCCAGTACTTC. It is translated as CASSPRGGETQYF. The J gene is TRBJ2-5, the V gene TRBV6-6; D unclear. Trimming shortened V by 6 bases and J by 4 bases, and 12 bases separated the two germline ends. This CDR3 spans 13 amino acids. CDR1 and CDR2 (germline): MNHNY, SVGAGI (reference sequence).

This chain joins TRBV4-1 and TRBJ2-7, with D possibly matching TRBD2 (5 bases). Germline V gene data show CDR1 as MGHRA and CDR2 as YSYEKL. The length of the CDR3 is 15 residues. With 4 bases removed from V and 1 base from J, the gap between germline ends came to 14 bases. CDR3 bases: TGCGCCAGCAGCCCATCACACGGACTTTCCTACGAGCAGTACTTC. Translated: CASSPSHGLSYEQYF.

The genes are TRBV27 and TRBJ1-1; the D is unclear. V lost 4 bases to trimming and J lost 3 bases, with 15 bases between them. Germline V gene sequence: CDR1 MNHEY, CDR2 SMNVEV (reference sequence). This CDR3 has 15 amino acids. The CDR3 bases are TGTGCCAGCAGTTCCATCCAGGATCGTTACACTGAAGCTTTCTTT. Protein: CASSSIQDRYTEAFF.

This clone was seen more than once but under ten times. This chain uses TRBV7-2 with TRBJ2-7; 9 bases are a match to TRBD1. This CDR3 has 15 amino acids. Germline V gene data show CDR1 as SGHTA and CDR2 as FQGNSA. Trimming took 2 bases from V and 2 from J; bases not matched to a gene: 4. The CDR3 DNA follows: TGTGCCAGCAGCTTATCCCGGACAGGGGCCTACGAGCAGTACTTC. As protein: CASSLSRTGAYEQYF.

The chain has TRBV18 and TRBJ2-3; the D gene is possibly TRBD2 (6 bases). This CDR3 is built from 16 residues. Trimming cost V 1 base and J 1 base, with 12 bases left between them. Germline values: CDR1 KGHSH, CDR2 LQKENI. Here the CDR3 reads CASSPRLASGTDTQYF. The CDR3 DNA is TGTGCCAGCTCACCACGGCTGGCTAGCGGCACAGATACGCAGTATTTT.

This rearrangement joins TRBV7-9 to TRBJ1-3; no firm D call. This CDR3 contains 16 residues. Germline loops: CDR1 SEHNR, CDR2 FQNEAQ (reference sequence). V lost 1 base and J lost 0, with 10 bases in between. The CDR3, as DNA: TGTGCCAGCAGCTTAGGCTACGTTCTCTCTGGAAACACCATATATTTT. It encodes CASSLGYVLSGNTIYF.